The 28 T cell receptor beta chains listed next were all sequenced from one sample in a study of blood T cell repertoires in COVID-19 (dated by TCRdb to the early 2020s). Library creation used the immunoSEQ multiplex PCR assay. TCRdb limited this immuneACCESS table to in-frame rearrangements with V and J called. A share of clones is missing; checked studies link under half to unresolved V genes, and the rest is unexplained. The sample table shows 30,000 to 35,000 clones, and under 90% are seen once. The ten largest make up over 3.5% of the sample. The material sequenced was peripheral blood. These receptors were collected from a man aged 45-65 years with acute or convalescent COVID-19.

CDR3 sequence: CASSIRGLWGSTYNSPLHF. The CDR3 DNA sequence: TGTGCCAGCAGCATCCGGGGACTATGGGGCTCTACCTATAATTCACCCCTCCACTTT. The V and J genes are TRBV7-2 and TRBJ1-6; a weak D match, TRBD1 (5 bases). Trimming took off 5 bases at V and 2 bases at J, with 22 bases between the two ends. The germline CDR1 and CDR2 sequences are SGHTA and FQGNSA. This CDR3 comprises 19 residues.

The J gene is TRBJ2-1, the V gene TRBV6-6; tentative D call: TRBD2 (6 bases). CDR3 length: 19 amino acids. Germline values: CDR1 MNHNY, CDR2 SVGAGI (reference sequence). Trimming pared 5 bases from V and 3 bases from J, leaving 26 bases between. This CDR3 is CASSPRGTSLIRDYNEQFF. The CDR3 nucleotides are TGTGCCAGCAGTCCCCGCGGGACCTCCCTTATACGGGACTACAATGAGCAGTTCTTC.

The chain is built from TRBV23-1 and TRBJ2-1, with D perhaps matching TRBD2 (5 bases). TRBV23-1 is placed among ORFs of uncertain function. This CDR3 is built from 13 residues. Trimming removed 7 bases at V and 5 bases at J, with 12 bases between. This CDR3 reads CASTKGAHNEQFF. As DNA, the CDR3 is TGCGCCAGCACCAAGGGAGCCCACAATGAGCAGTTCTTC.

J is TRBJ2-2 and V is TRBV25-1, with 8 nucleotides matching TRBD2. The CDR3 covers 14 residues. Looked up from germline, CDR1 is MGHDK and CDR2 is SYGVNS. V lost 6 bases, J lost 5 bases, and 5 bases stayed unmatched. Written as DNA, the CDR3 is TGTGCCAGCAGAGCGGGAGTAGGGACCGGGGAGCTGTTTTTT. Protein product: CASRAGVGTGELFF. Based on the CDR3 plus reference TRBV25-1 and TRBJ2-2, the full variable domain is EADIYQTPRYLVIGTGKKITLECSQTMGHDKMYWYQQDPGMELHLIHYSYGVNSTEKGDLSSESTVSRIRTEHFPLTLESARPSHTSQYLCASRAGVGTGELFFGEGSRLTVL.

V gene TRBV5-1 combines with J gene TRBJ1-4, with D hard to call. The germline V and J ends were trimmed by 4 bases and 5 bases, with 15 bases remaining between them. The CDR3 sequence is 15 residues long. Germline V CDR1 and CDR2: SGHRS, YFSETQ. CDR3 sequence: CASSPVGELNEKLFF. The CDR3, as DNA: TGCGCCAGCAGCCCAGTCGGGGAATTAAATGAAAAACTGTTTTTT.

This rearrangement joins TRBV6-1 to TRBJ1-6; tentatively, D is TRBD1 (6 bases). Germline V CDR1 and CDR2: MNHNS, SASEGT. The CDR3 is made up of 14 amino acids. V lost 2 bases to trimming and J lost 7 bases, with 9 bases between them. The CDR3 region has the DNA TGTGCCAGCAGTGAAAGGGGGGGAAATTCACCCCTCCACTTT. Translation gives CASSERGGNSPLHF.

This chain uses TRBV2 with TRBJ1-2; D is possibly TRBD1 (5 bases). Germline lookup yields CDR1 SNHLY and CDR2 FYNNEI. The CDR3 runs to 15 residues. Deletions cut 6 bases from V and 4 bases from J, with 18 bases between. CDR3 amino acids: CASSDLQVSGYGYTF. The CDR3 DNA reads TGTGCCAGCAGCGATCTACAGGTTAGCGGCTATGGCTACACCTTC.

The rearrangement links TRBV4-2 to TRBJ2-7; the match to TRBD2 covers 11 bases. CDR1 is LGHNA and CDR2 is YNFKEQ in the germline V gene. V was pared by 1 base and J by 3 bases, with 5 bases of the junction left unmatched. CDR3 size: 16 residues. CDR3 amino acids: CASSQGRTSGSYEQYF. In nucleotides, the CDR3 is TGTGCCAGCAGCCAAGGGCGAACTAGCGGGAGCTACGAGCAGTACTTC.

This chain links TRBV3-1 (or the pseudogene TRBV3-2) with TRBJ2-1, with TRBD2 matching 11 bases. The V gene end was trimmed by 5 bases and the J gene end by 3 bases; junction bases not matched to a gene: 3. Germline V gene lookup returns CDR1 LGHDT and CDR2 YNNKEL (reference sequence). The CDR3 totals 15 residues. CDR3 nucleotide sequence: TGTGCCAGCAGCGTAGCGGGAGGGCTCTACAATGAGCAGTTCTTC. It is translated as CASSVAGGLYNEQFF.

The CDR3 region has the DNA TGTGCCAGCAGCTCTGGGACAGGGGTCGGCTACACCTTC. This encodes CASSSGTGVGYTF. The J gene is TRBJ1-2, the V gene TRBV5-6; 10 bases align to TRBD1. The CDR3 consists of 13 residues. Germline assignment: CDR1 SGHDT and CDR2 YYEEEE. The V segment lost 3 bases and the J segment 8 bases; nucleotides outside the gene matches: 4. Variable domain in full (rest from reference TRBV5-6 and TRBJ1-2): DAGVTQSPTHLIKTRGQQVTLRCSPKSGHDTVSWYQQALGQGPQFIFQYYEEEERQRGNFPDRFSGHQFPNYSSELNVNALLLGDSALYLCASSSGTGVGYTFGSGTRLTVV.

V is TRBV28 and J is TRBJ1-1, with D unclear. CDR3 length: 13 amino acids. The germline V gene has CDR1 MDHEN and CDR2 SYDVKM. Trimming pared 7 bases from V and 0 bases from J, leaving 9 bases between. The CDR3 bases are TGTGCCAGCACAACGGGAGTGAACACTGAAGCTTTCTTT. It encodes CASTTGVNTEAFF. The whole variable domain, filled in from reference TRBV28 and TRBJ1-1, reads DVKVTQSSRYLVKRTGEKVFLECVQDMDHENMFWYRQDPGLGLRLIYFSYDVKMKEKGDIPEGYSVSREKKERFSLILESASTNQTSMYLCASTTGVNTEAFFGQGTRLTVV.

The V gene is TRBV4-1, the J gene TRBJ2-1; 9 nucleotides align to TRBD2. Losses at the gene ends were 1 base for V and 4 bases for J; bases not matched to a gene: 2. Germline values: CDR1 MGHRA, CDR2 YSYEKL. This CDR3 is 15 amino acids long. DNA for the CDR3: TGCGCCAGCAGCCAAGCAGCGGGAGGTTACAATGAGCAGTTCTTC. This translates into CASSQAAGGYNEQFF.

This clone was seen a single time. The V gene is TRBV19, the J gene TRBJ2-7, with 7 positions matching TRBD1. Germline values: CDR1 LNHDA, CDR2 SQIVND (reference sequence). V was clipped by 7 bases and J by 5 bases; unmatched bases: 8. The CDR3 totals 13 residues. The CDR3 bases are TGTGCCAGTACTGAGACAGGGTCCAACGAGCAGTACTTC. Its translation is CASTETGSNEQYF.

Note on this clone: This sample also contains other DNA sequences that code for the same CDR3. The chain carries TRBV2 and TRBJ1-5; maybe TRBD1 (6 bases). Between the trimmed V and J ends, which lost 4 bases and 6 bases, there was a span of 10 bases. The CDR3 spans 13 residues. The germline V gene encodes CDR1 SNHLY and CDR2 FYNNEI. The CDR3 sequence: CASSVGGGQPQHF. In DNA, the CDR3 is TGTGCCAGCAGTGTGGGAGGGGGTCAGCCCCAGCATTTT.

This chain connects TRBV7-3 to TRBJ2-5; 9 nucleotides line up with TRBD1. Germline assignment: CDR1 SGHTA and CDR2 FQGTGA. The CDR3 contains 15 residues. V was pared by 5 bases and J by 2 bases, with 6 bases of the junction left unmatched. In DNA, the CDR3 is TGTGCCAGCAGCAGGGGACAGGGACAACAAGAGACCCAGTACTTC. Its translation is CASSRGQGQQETQYF.

This clone occurred a few times. The chain uses TRBV10-3 and TRBJ1-3, with TRBD1 matching over 7 bases. From germline, CDR1 is ENHRY and CDR2 SYGVKD. J was trimmed by 2 bases and V by 10 bases; bases with no gene match: 8. The CDR3 runs to 14 residues. CDR3 nucleotides: TGTGCCACCTACAGGGGAACCACTGGAAACACCATATATTTT. Protein product: CATYRGTTGNTIYF.

The chain links TRBV7-9 to TRBJ1-6, with unresolved D. V gave up 5 bases and J gave up 6 bases, with 8 bases separating them. The CDR3 loop spans 13 amino acids. In germline, CDR1 is SEHNR, CDR2 FQNEAQ (reference sequence). CDR3 loop: CASSPSPNSPLHF. In DNA form, the CDR3 reads TGTGCCAGCAGCCCCTCCCCTAATTCACCCCTCCACTTT.

V usage is TRBV27 and J usage is TRBJ2-7; no clear D. With 0 bases removed from V and 2 bases from J, the gap between germline ends came to 8 bases. The germline gives CDR1 MNHEY, CDR2 SMNVEV (reference sequence). The CDR3 loop spans 14 amino acids. This chain's CDR3 is CASSLSVLAYEQYF. The CDR3 DNA reads as TGTGCCAGCAGTTTATCTGTCTTAGCCTACGAGCAGTACTTC.

The chain recombines TRBV7-2 with TRBJ2-7; 9 positions match TRBD2. J lost 4 bases, V lost 1 base, and 5 bases had no gene match. Germline CDR1 reads SGHTA; CDR2 reads FQGNSA. This CDR3 is built from 15 residues. CDR3 in amino acids: CASSLDASGIYEQYF. The CDR3 region has the DNA TGTGCCAGCAGCTTAGACGCTAGCGGGATTTACGAGCAGTACTTC.

The table lists this clone with a count of one. The rearrangement joins TRBV6-5 to TRBJ2-1, with a weak D call TRBD1 (6 bases). The CDR3 sequence is 12 residues long. V was shortened by 6 bases and J by 9 bases, with 12 bases between the two germline ends. CDR1 is MNHEY, CDR2 SVGAGI, per germline. The CDR3 nucleotides read TGTGCCAGCAGCCAGGGGCGCGGTGAGCAGTTCTTC. It is translated as CASSQGRGEQFF.

Here the CDR3 DNA reads TGTGCCAGCAGCCAAACAGGGCATTCCTACGAGCAGTACTTC. Its translation is CASSQTGHSYEQYF. This chain connects TRBV7-9 to TRBJ2-7; tentative D call: TRBD1 (6 bases). There are 14 residues in the CDR3. V lost 5 bases to trimming and J lost 1 base, with 12 bases between them. CDR1 and CDR2 from the germline V gene are SEHNR and FQNEAQ (reference sequence).

The chain couples TRBV5-6 to TRBJ2-7; D not certain. This CDR3 spans 16 amino acids. Trimming pared 0 bases from V and 0 bases from J, leaving 13 bases between. Germline CDR1 SGHDT, CDR2 YYEEEE. The CDR3 sequence: CASSLGLGQVSYEQYF. The CDR3 nucleotides read TGTGCCAGCAGCTTGGGGTTGGGCCAGGTCTCCTACGAGCAGTACTTC. Together with reference TRBV5-6 and TRBJ2-7, the CDR3 gives the full variable domain: DAGVTQSPTHLIKTRGQQVTLRCSPKSGHDTVSWYQQALGQGPQFIFQYYEEEERQRGNFPDRFSGHQFPNYSSELNVNALLLGDSALYLCASSLGLGQVSYEQYFGPGTRLTVT.

V gene TRBV3-1 (or the pseudogene TRBV3-2) combines with J gene TRBJ1-4, with a tentative D call TRBD1 (5 bases). V lost 1 base and J lost 10, with 13 bases in between. CDR1 is LGHDT and CDR2 is YNNKEL in the germline V gene (reference sequence). The CDR3 sequence is 14 residues long. CDR3 protein: CASSQGGGWGKLFF. The CDR3 nucleotides are TGTGCCAGCAGCCAAGGGGGCGGTTGGGGAAAACTGTTTTTT.

The J gene is TRBJ2-1, the V gene TRBV19, with a weak D call TRBD1 (5 bases). The germline V and J ends were trimmed by 4 bases and 1 base, with 11 bases remaining between them. Per germline, CDR1 LNHDA and CDR2 SQIVND (reference sequence). The CDR3 covers 15 residues. The CDR3 bases are TGTGCCAGTAGTAATGGGGCATTTTCCTACAATGAGCAGTTCTTC. Residues: CASSNGAFSYNEQFF.

This rearrangement joins TRBV7-6 to TRBJ2-4, with 10 positions matching TRBD2. The germline V gene has CDR1 SGHVS and CDR2 FNYEAQ. V lost 5 bases and J lost 0; bases outside the gene matches: 7. The CDR3 totals 17 residues. In nucleotides, the CDR3 is TGTGCCAGCAGCCCCACACTAGCGGGAAAAGCCAAAAACATTCAGTACTTC. Its translation is CASSPTLAGKAKNIQYF.

The gene calls are TRBV2 and TRBJ2-7, with TRBD1 as a possible D gene (6 bases). The V end was cut by 7 bases, the J end by 6 bases, with 16 bases between. The CDR3 sequence is 13 residues long. CDR1 and CDR2 (germline): SNHLY, FYNNEI. The CDR3 spells CASTNTVGGEQYF. In DNA, the CDR3 is TGTGCCAGCACTAACACGGTAGGGGGCGAGCAGTACTTC.

In this sample, this clone turned up a few times. This chain uses TRBV2 with TRBJ1-5, with 7 bases matching TRBD1. The CDR3 extends over 13 amino acids. In germline, CDR1 is SNHLY, CDR2 FYNNEI. Germline trimming cut 6 bases from V and 5 bases from J; bases unmatched to any gene: 4. The CDR3 protein is CASRRTGDQPQHF. The CDR3 bases are TGTGCCAGCAGGAGGACAGGAGATCAGCCCCAGCATTTT.

The chain links TRBV15 to TRBJ1-4; 8 bases line up with TRBD1. Germline-derived CDR1 and CDR2 are LNHNV and YYDKDF (reference sequence). With 5 bases clipped from V and 10 bases from J, the junction kept 6 bases outside the gene matches. This CDR3 region has 13 residues. The CDR3 DNA sequence: TGTGCCACCAGCGGACAGGGAGACCTAAAACTGTTTTTT. It encodes CATSGQGDLKLFF. The full variable domain, its missing parts supplied by reference TRBV15 and TRBJ1-4, is DAMVIQNPRYQVTQFGKPVTLSCSQTLNHNVMYWYQQKSSQAPKLLFHYYDKDFNNEADTPDNFQSRRPNTSFCFLDIRSPGLGDTAMYLCATSGQGDLKLFFGSGTQLSVL.